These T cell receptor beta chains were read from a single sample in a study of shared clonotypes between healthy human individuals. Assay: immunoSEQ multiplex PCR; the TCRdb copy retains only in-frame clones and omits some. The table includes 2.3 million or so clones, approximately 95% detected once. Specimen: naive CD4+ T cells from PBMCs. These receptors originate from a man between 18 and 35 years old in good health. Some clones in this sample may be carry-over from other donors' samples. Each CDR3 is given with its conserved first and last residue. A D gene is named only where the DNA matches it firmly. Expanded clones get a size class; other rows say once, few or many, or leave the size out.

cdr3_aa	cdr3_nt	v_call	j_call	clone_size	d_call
CASSAPTPETQYF	TGTGCCAGCAGTGCCCCTACTCCAGAGACCCAGTACTTC	TRBV2	TRBJ2-5	.	.
CASSLRPPGEKLFF	TGTGCCAGCAGCCTTCGGCCACCTGGGGAAAAACTGTTTTTT	TRBV7-2	TRBJ1-4	.	.
CASSVGELVTEAFF	TGTGCCAGCAGTGTCGGGGAGTTGGTAACTGAAGCTTTCTTT	TRBV2	TRBJ1-1	.	.
CASSKNAPGQSSLGETQYF	TGTGCCAGCAGCAAAAACGCTCCGGGACAGAGCTCACTAGGCGAGACCCAGTACTTC	TRBV7-9	TRBJ2-5	.	TRBD1
CASSFRGMVSETQYF	TGTGCCAGCAGTTTTCGCGGGATGGTGTCGGAGACCCAGTACTTC	TRBV28	TRBJ2-5	.	.
CASSPRGQPQHF	TGTGCCAGCAGTCCCAGGGGCCAGCCCCAGCATTTT	TRBV6-6	TRBJ1-5	.	.
CASRGQRSTYNEQFF	TGTGCCAGCAGGGGACAGCGGTCTACCTACAATGAGCAGTTCTTC	TRBV2	TRBJ2-1	once	TRBD1
CASSFLQVSNQPQHF	TGTGCCAGCAGTTTCTTACAGGTTAGCAATCAGCCCCAGCATTTT	TRBV28	TRBJ1-5	once	.
CASSLRQSYNEQFF	TGTGCCAGCAGCCTCAGACAGAGCTACAATGAGCAGTTCTTC	TRBV7-9	TRBJ2-1	.	.
CSVASSGGETQYF	TGCAGCGTCGCCAGTAGCGGGGGAGAGACCCAGTACTTC	TRBV29-1	TRBJ2-5	.	TRBD2
CASNPPGGGTQYF	TGTGCCAGCAATCCACCAGGGGGGGGGACCCAGTACTTC	TRBV6-5	TRBJ2-5	.	.
CSVRGPNYMGNTIYF	TGCAGCGTCCGCGGACCGAACTATATGGGAAACACCATATATTTT	TRBV29-1	TRBJ1-3	.	.
CSTDGWESDF	TGCAGCACTGATGGGTGGGAGAGCGACTTC	TRBV20-1	TRBJ2-7	.	.
CASSSRAGFQGYEQYF	TGTGCCAGTAGTTCCCGCGCGGGGTTTCAGGGGTACGAGCAGTACTTC	TRBV19	TRBJ2-7	.	.
CASSPGTGGRGYTF	TGTGCCAGTAGCCCAGGGACAGGGGGTCGCGGCTACACCTTC	TRBV19	TRBJ1-2	.	TRBD1
CATHRGSYNEQFF	TGTGCCACACACAGGGGGTCCTACAATGAGCAGTTCTTC	TRBV10-3	TRBJ2-1	.	TRBD1
CASSETWNNNQPQHF	TGTGCCAGCAGTGAGACTTGGAACAACAATCAGCCCCAGCATTTT	TRBV6-1	TRBJ1-5	few	.
CASRPDRLNTEAFF	TGTGCCAGCAGGCCGGACAGACTGAACACTGAAGCTTTCTTT	TRBV28	TRBJ1-1	.	.
CASSEYGNTEAFF	TGTGCCAGCAGTGAATATGGGAACACTGAAGCTTTCTTT	TRBV25-1	TRBJ1-1	.	.
CASSLAAGQAQETQYF	TGTGCCAGCAGCTTGGCCGCAGGACAGGCACAAGAGACCCAGTACTTC	TRBV5-8	TRBJ2-5	.	TRBD1
CASSLGWETQYF	TGCGCCAGCAGCTTAGGTTGGGAGACCCAGTACTTC	TRBV5-1	TRBJ2-5	.	.
CASSPPGQGASGELFF	TGTGCCAGCTCACCACCGGGACAGGGGGCTTCCGGGGAGCTGTTTTTT	TRBV18	TRBJ2-2	.	TRBD1
CASSDNVDISYEQYF	TGTGCCAGCAGTGATAATGTCGACATATCCTACGAGCAGTACTTC	TRBV25-1	TRBJ2-7	.	.
CASSQQTGSGNTIYF	TGCGCCAGCAGCCAACAGACAGGGTCTGGAAACACCATATATTTT	TRBV4-1	TRBJ1-3	.	TRBD1
CASSPPAHREQYF	TGCGCCAGCAGCCCTCCTGCGCATCGAGAGCAGTACTTC	TRBV4-1	TRBJ2-7	.	.
CASSWGQGGEQYF	TGCGCCAGCAGCTGGGGACAGGGGGGCGAGCAGTACTTC	TRBV5-1	TRBJ2-7	.	TRBD1
CASSSPGQEHTGELFF	TGTGCCAGCAGCTCCCCGGGACAGGAGCACACCGGGGAGCTGTTTTTT	TRBV7-2	TRBJ2-2	.	TRBD1
CASRLEGVLAGGLLETQYF	TGTGCCAGCAGATTAGAGGGAGTTCTAGCGGGAGGGCTTTTAGAGACCCAGTACTTC	TRBV28	TRBJ2-5	.	TRBD2
CASSLWAHYEQYF	TGTGCCAGCAGCTTATGGGCCCACTACGAGCAGTACTTC	TRBV7-9	TRBJ2-7	.	.
CAISESGHNQETQYF	TGTGCCATCAGTGAGTCGGGGCACAACCAAGAGACCCAGTACTTC	TRBV10-3	TRBJ2-5	once	.
CASSAGRGVNTEAFF	TGTGCCAGCAGCGCCGGTCGGGGGGTGAACACTGAAGCTTTCTTT	TRBV9	TRBJ1-1	.	.
CASSESRGGTEAFF	TGTGCCAGCTCTGAAAGCAGGGGGGGCACTGAAGCTTTCTTT	TRBV18	TRBJ1-1	.	TRBD1
CASSFQYGYEQYF	TGTGCCAGCAGCTTCCAATATGGATACGAGCAGTACTTC	TRBV7-2	TRBJ2-7	.	.
CASSFSGTRETQYF	TGTGCCAGCAGCTTCTCCGGGACGAGAGAGACCCAGTACTTC	TRBV7-3	TRBJ2-5	once	.
CASRKGLSNQPQHF	TGTGCCAGCAGAAAGGGGCTAAGCAATCAGCCCCAGCATTTT	TRBV6-5	TRBJ1-5	.	.
CASSLASRETQYF	TGTGCCAGCAGCTTAGCGTCAAGGGAGACCCAGTACTTC	TRBV7-2	TRBJ2-5	.	.
CASSPGGNQKNTEAFF	TGTGCCAGCAGCCCAGGCGGGAACCAAAAGAACACTGAAGCTTTCTTT	TRBV5-4	TRBJ1-1	once	.
CASTTLGSPLHF	TGTGCCAGCACTACTTTGGGATCACCCCTCCACTTT	TRBV25-1	TRBJ1-6	.	.
CSVSTSGDAGELFF	TGCAGCGTCAGTACTAGCGGAGACGCCGGGGAGCTGTTTTTT	TRBV29-1	TRBJ2-2	once	TRBD2
CASSLYGPGVNTEAFF	TGTGCCAGCAGCTTATATGGGCCAGGGGTGAACACTGAAGCTTTCTTT	TRBV7-9	TRBJ1-1	.	.
CASSVLSEGGAAGYTF	TGTGCCAGCAGCGTATTGAGTGAAGGGGGCGCCGCTGGCTACACCTTC	TRBV9	TRBJ1-2	.	TRBD1
CASSAGSGGGANVLTF	TGTGCCAGCAGCGCCGGGTCAGGCGGTGGGGCCAACGTCCTGACTTTC	TRBV7-3	TRBJ2-6	.	.
CASSLDFMLNTEAFF	TGTGCCAGCAGCTTAGATTTTATGCTGAACACTGAAGCTTTCTTT	TRBV7-2	TRBJ1-1	.	.
CASSLAGQGANTGELFF	TGCGCCAGCAGCTTGGCGGGGCAGGGGGCGAACACCGGGGAGCTGTTTTTT	TRBV5-1	TRBJ2-2	.	TRBD1
CASSPPTGLYNEQFF	TGTGCCAGCAGCCCCCCCACGGGCCTCTACAATGAGCAGTTCTTC	TRBV28	TRBJ2-1	.	.
CASSFQDGDNEQFF	TGTGCCAGCAGTTTCCAAGACGGAGACAATGAGCAGTTCTTC	TRBV6-5	TRBJ2-1	.	.
CASSLFGTDDYEQYF	TGTGCCAGCAGCTTATTCGGGACTGACGACTACGAGCAGTACTTC	TRBV7-2	TRBJ2-7	.	.
CASSIERKGWTEAFF	TGTGCCAGTAGTATAGAGAGGAAGGGCTGGACTGAAGCTTTCTTT	TRBV19	TRBJ1-1	.	.
CASSSTLGAGSGELFF	TGTGCCAGCAGCTCCACCCTCGGGGCGGGCTCCGGGGAGCTGTTTTTT	TRBV7-9	TRBJ2-2	.	.
CASSLEEGPRPHGYTF	TGTGCCAGCAGCTTAGAGGAAGGACCGCGGCCTCATGGCTACACCTTC	TRBV7-9	TRBJ1-2	.	.
CASTVLTGVTEAFF	TGCGCCAGCACCGTACTGACAGGGGTAACTGAAGCTTTCTTT	TRBV5-1	TRBJ1-1	.	TRBD1
CASTRQCHTEAFF	TGCGCCAGCACCCGACAGTGCCACACTGAAGCTTTCTTT	TRBV10-1	TRBJ1-1	few	.
CASSQDRETSEYEQFF	TGTGCCAGCAGCCAAGATCGGGAGACTAGCGAGTATGAGCAGTTCTTC	TRBV4-2	TRBJ2-1	.	TRBD2